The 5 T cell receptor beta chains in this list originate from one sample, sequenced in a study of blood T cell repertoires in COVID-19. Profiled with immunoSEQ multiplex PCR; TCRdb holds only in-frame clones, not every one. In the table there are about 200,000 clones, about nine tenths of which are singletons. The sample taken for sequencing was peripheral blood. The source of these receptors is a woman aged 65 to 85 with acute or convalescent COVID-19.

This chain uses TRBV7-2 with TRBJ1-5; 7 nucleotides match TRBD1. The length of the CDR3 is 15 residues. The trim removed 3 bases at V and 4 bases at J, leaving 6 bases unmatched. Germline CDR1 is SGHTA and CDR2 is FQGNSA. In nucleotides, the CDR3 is TGTGCCAGCAGCTTGGCCGGGACAGAGAATCAGCCCCAGCATTTT. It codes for CASSLAGTENQPQHF.

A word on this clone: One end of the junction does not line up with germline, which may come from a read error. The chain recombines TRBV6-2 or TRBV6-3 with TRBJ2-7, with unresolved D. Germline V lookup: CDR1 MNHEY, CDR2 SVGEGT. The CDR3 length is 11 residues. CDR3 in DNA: TGTGCCAGCAGTCTCTCCGACGAGCAGTACTTC. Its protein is CASSLSDEQYF.

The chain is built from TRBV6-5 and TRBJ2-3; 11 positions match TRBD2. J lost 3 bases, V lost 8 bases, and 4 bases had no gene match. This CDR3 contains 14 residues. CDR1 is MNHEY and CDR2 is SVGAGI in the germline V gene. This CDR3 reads CASLTSGSTDTQYF. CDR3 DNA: TGTGCCAGCCTAACTAGCGGGAGTACAGATACGCAGTATTTT.

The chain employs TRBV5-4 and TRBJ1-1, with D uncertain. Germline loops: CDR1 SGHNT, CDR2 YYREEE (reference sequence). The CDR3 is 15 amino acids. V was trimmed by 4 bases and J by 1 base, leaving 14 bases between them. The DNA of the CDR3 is TGTGCCAGCAGCCGTGGTGGGTGGGCGAACACTGAAGCTTTCTTT. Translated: CASSRGGWANTEAFF.

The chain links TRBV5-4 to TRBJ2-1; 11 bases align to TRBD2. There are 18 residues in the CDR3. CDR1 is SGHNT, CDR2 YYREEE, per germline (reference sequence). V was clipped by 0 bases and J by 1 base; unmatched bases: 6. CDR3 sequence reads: CASSLELAGGRSYNEQFF. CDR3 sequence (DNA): TGTGCCAGCAGCTTGGAGCTAGCGGGGGGCAGGTCCTACAATGAGCAGTTCTTC.